This T cell receptor beta chain was captured by sequencing in a study of blood T cells in healthy people across ages. V lost 5 bases and J lost 1, with 9 bases in between. The CDR3 has 13 residues. Germline CDR1 SEHNR, CDR2 FQNEAQ (reference sequence). Using a J-beta primer mix together with a sample-barcoded 5' primer, a second PCR was run for roughly 6 to 11 cycles. TCRdb redid the calling of the 5' RACE reads with MiXCR, one entry per CDR3 protein. The table has about 800,000 distinct CDR3 sequences, roughly 50% seen once; the top ten hold 20% to 25%. Material for sequencing was blood. The TCR originated in a young man in good health. The rearrangement uses TRBV7-9 and TRBJ2-7; D gene uncertain. The CDR3 DNA is TGTGCCAGCAGCCACCCGGAGTCCTACGAGCAGTACTTC. Translating it yields CASSHPESYEQYF. The whole variable domain, remainder taken from reference TRBV7-9 and TRBJ2-7, is DTGVSQNPRHKITKRGQNVTFRCDPISEHNRLYWYRQTLGQGPEFLTYFQNEAQLEKSRLLSDRFSAERPKGSFSTLEIQRTEQGDSAMYLCASSHPESYEQYFGPGTRLTVT.